Below are 23 T cell receptor beta chains sequenced from a single sample in a study of beta chain bispecific antibodies for T cell cancers. These receptors lack a known antigen. Findings of the study overall: The leukemia cells, rather than normal T cells, gave most of the targeted TRBV signal.

T cells were expanded from blood mononuclear cells for two to three days with anti-CD3 OKT3 or CD3/CD28 beads. TCRdb recomputed calls from the 5' RACE reads with MiXCR, one row per CDR3 protein. The data hold more than 15,000 distinct CDR3 sequences, with approximately 2% observed a single time. Sequenced sample: healthy donor T cells cultured with leukemia cells. The receptor source for this set is a human donor in good health. Some clones in this sample may be carry-over from other donors' samples.

A few counts support this clonotype. V and J are TRBV29-1 and TRBJ1-1; D not resolved. Trimming removed 5 bases at V and 4 bases at J, with 2 bases between. The germline gives CDR1 SQVTM, CDR2 ANQGSEA. The CDR3 runs to 9 residues. CDR3 DNA: TGCAGCGTTCTCACTGAAGCTTTCTTT. Encoded protein: CSVLTEAFF.

This clonotype was picked up many times. This chain connects TRBV20-1 to TRBJ2-1, with a tentative D call TRBD2 (5 bases). CDR3 length: 15 residues. From germline, CDR1 is DFQATT and CDR2 SNEGSKA (reference sequence). Trimming stripped 0 bases from V and 9 bases from J, with 18 bases between. The CDR3 region is CSARDAAGSELEQFF. The CDR3 nucleotides read TGCAGTGCTAGAGACGCGGCGGGTAGTGAGCTTGAGCAGTTCTTC.

The rearrangement links TRBV5-4 to TRBJ2-7; D is perhaps TRBD1 (5 bases). Trimming left V 4 bases short and J 3 bases short, with 14 bases between. Looked up from germline, CDR1 is SGHNT and CDR2 is YYREEE (reference sequence). CDR3 length equals 14 residues. The CDR3 DNA reads as TGTGCCAGCAGCCCAGATGGTGACAGCTACGAGCAGTACTTC. Its translation: CASSPDGDSYEQYF. The whole variable domain, remainder taken from reference TRBV5-4 and TRBJ2-7, is ETGVTQSPTHLIKTRGQQVTLRCSSQSGHNTVSWYQQALGQGPQFIFQYYREEENGRGNFPPRFSGLQFPNYSSELNVNALELDDSALYLCASSPDGDSYEQYFGPGTRLTVT.

This clonotype was recorded at least ten times. V and J are TRBV7-6 and TRBJ2-7; D assignment may be TRBD1 or TRBD2 (5 bases each). This CDR3 is 17 amino acids long. Germline CDR1 and CDR2: SGHVS and FNYEAQ. Trimming pared 1 base from V and 0 bases from J, leaving 16 bases between. DNA of the CDR3: TGTGCCAGCAGCTTAGTGGGGGAAGGGCAGGACTCCTACGAGCAGTACTTC. As protein: CASSLVGEGQDSYEQYF. Using reference TRBV7-6 and TRBJ2-7 for the parts outside the CDR3, the full variable domain is GAGVSQSPRYKVTKRGQDVALRCDPISGHVSLYWYRQALGQGPEFLTYFNYEAQQDKSGLPNDRFSAERPEGSISTLTIQRTEQRDSAMYRCASSLVGEGQDSYEQYFGPGTRLTVT.

This clonotype was seen ten or more times. The gene calls are TRBV7-2 and TRBJ2-3; weak D call: TRBD2 (5 bases). V gave up 5 bases and J gave up 5 bases, with 14 bases separating them. The CDR3 runs 14 residues. Germline V CDR1 and CDR2: SGHTA, FQGNSA. CDR3 amino acids: CASSLELVVDTQYF. In DNA, the CDR3 is TGTGCCAGCAGCCTTGAACTAGTCGTAGATACGCAGTATTTT.

In this sample, this clonotype is medium-sized. The chain couples TRBV2 to TRBJ1-5; 7 bases map to TRBD1. From germline, CDR1 is SNHLY and CDR2 FYNNEI. This CDR3 contains 15 residues. Trimming cost V 2 bases and J 4 bases; bases outside gene matches: 5. The CDR3 coding sequence is TGTGCCAGCAGTGAATGGACAGGTGAAAATCAGCCCCAGCATTTT. It encodes CASSEWTGENQPQHF.

This clonotype was observed many times. The J gene is TRBJ2-3, the V gene TRBV20-1, with TRBD2 matching 7 bases. Germline V gene sequence: CDR1 DFQATT, CDR2 SNEGSKA (reference sequence). The CDR3 contains 14 residues. The trim removed 2 bases at V and 1 base at J, leaving 3 bases unmatched. CDR3 sequence reads: CSARWDYGTDTQYF. DNA of the CDR3: TGCAGTGCTAGATGGGACTACGGCACAGATACGCAGTATTTT.

This clonotype was seen many times. This chain connects TRBV13 to TRBJ1-4, with 7 bases lining up with TRBD1. The CDR3 length is 15 residues. The ends lost 5 bases at V and 6 bases at J; junction bases unmatched: 9. The germline gives CDR1 PRHDT, CDR2 FYEKMQ (reference sequence). CDR3 DNA sequence: TGTGCCAGCAGCCGCACAGGGGAGAGAGATGAAAAACTGTTTTTT. Translation gives CASSRTGERDEKLFF.

In its sample, this clonotype is medium-sized (0.01 to 0.1%). The chain joins TRBV7-6 to TRBJ2-3; D perhaps matches TRBD1 (6 bases). Germline V lookup: CDR1 SGHVS, CDR2 FNYEAQ. V was clipped by 2 bases and J by 3 bases, with 9 bases between them. The CDR3 spans 14 residues. The CDR3 DNA sequence: TGTGCCAGCAGCTTAATGCAGGGGACAGATACGCAGTATTTT. This codes for CASSLMQGTDTQYF.

This clonotype is classed as medium-sized (0.01 to 0.1%). The rearrangement links TRBV28 to TRBJ2-7, with D possibly called TRBD1 or TRBD2 (5 bases each). Trimming removed 3 bases from V and 1 base from J, with 7 bases in between. Germline V gene sequence: CDR1 MDHEN, CDR2 SYDVKM. The CDR3 is 13 residues long. The DNA of the CDR3 is TGTGCCAGCAGTTTGGGGGAGTCCTACGAGCAGTACTTC. It specifies CASSLGESYEQYF.

This clonotype was detected ten times or more. V is TRBV12-3 or TRBV12-4 and J is TRBJ2-5, with D hard to call. Between the trimmed V and J ends, which lost 0 bases and 5 bases, there was a span of 10 bases. There are 14 residues in the CDR3. The CDR3 DNA follows: TGTGCCAGCAGTTTAGCCCTGACCATGGAGACCCAGTACTTC. Its protein product is CASSLALTMETQYF.

This clonotype showed up many times. The chain combines TRBV6-6 with TRBJ2-7; D perhaps matches TRBD1 (5 bases). V lost 2 bases and J 4 bases, leaving 15 bases between the germline ends. CDR1 MNHNY and CDR2 SVGAGI come from the germline V gene (reference sequence). This CDR3 spans 15 amino acids. CDR3 loop: CASSYLGRADYEQYF. CDR3 nucleotides: TGTGCCAGCAGTTACCTCGGCAGGGCAGATTACGAGCAGTACTTC.

This clonotype was seen many times. This sequence joins TRBV18 and TRBJ1-3; D uncertain. This CDR3 spans 14 amino acids. The V end was cut by 8 bases, the J end by 0 bases, with 11 bases between. Germline CDR1 and CDR2: KGHSH and LQKENI. CDR3: CASRAVNSGNTIYF. CDR3 bases: TGTGCCAGCCGGGCGGTGAACTCTGGAAACACCATATATTTT. The full variable domain, its missing parts supplied by reference TRBV18 and TRBJ1-3, is NAGVMQNPRHLVRRRGQEARLRCSPMKGHSHVYWYRQLPEEGLKFMVYLQKENIIDESGMPKERFSAEFPKEGPSILRIQQVVRGDSAAYFCASRAVNSGNTIYFGEGSWLTVV.

This clonotype was observed a few times. V usage is TRBV7-2 and J usage is TRBJ2-2; D possibly matches TRBD1 or TRBD2 (6 bases each). This CDR3 has 16 residues. Per germline, CDR1 SGHTA and CDR2 FQGNSA. Deletions cut 2 bases from V and 3 bases from J, with 13 bases between. The CDR3 DNA is TGTGCCAGCAGCTTAAGGGGGGCTTCTGACACCGGGGAGCTGTTTTTT. It encodes CASSLRGASDTGELFF.

Details on this clonotype: A much larger clone lies a single base off, so this may be a read error. The J gene is TRBJ2-2, the V gene TRBV5-1; either TRBD1 or TRBD2 may fit D (5 bases each). The CDR3 is made up of 16 amino acids. Germline V lookup: CDR1 SGHRS, CDR2 YFSETQ. The CDR3 region is CASSRDGWKNTGVLFF. The DNA of the CDR3 is TGCGCCAGCAGCAGGGACGGGTGGAAGAACACCGGGGTGCTGTTTTTT.

The table lists this clonotype with many counts. The V and J genes are TRBV20-1 and TRBJ2-2; TRBD2 agrees at 9 bases. With V trimmed by 5 bases and J by 4 bases, 5 bases remained unmatched. This CDR3 has 14 amino acids. Germline assignment: CDR1 DFQATT and CDR2 SNEGSKA (reference sequence). The CDR3 reads CSAPETSGTGELFF. CDR3 sequence (DNA): TGCAGTGCTCCCGAGACTAGCGGCACCGGGGAGCTGTTTTTT.

This clonotype was seen many times. V gene TRBV2 combines with J gene TRBJ1-6, with D uncertain. The CDR3 covers 16 residues. Looked up from germline, CDR1 is SNHLY and CDR2 is FYNNEI. Trimming removed 2 bases at V and 2 bases at J, with 10 bases between. This chain's CDR3 is CASSEFGVAYNSPLHF. The CDR3 coding sequence is TGTGCCAGCAGTGAATTTGGGGTCGCCTATAATTCACCCCTCCACTTT.

This chain joins TRBV19 and TRBJ2-4; 9 bases are shared with TRBD1. This CDR3 region has 19 residues. The junction had 11 bases not matched to a gene; V was cut back by 0 bases and J by 2 bases. From germline, CDR1 is LNHDA and CDR2 SQIVND (reference sequence). The chain's CDR3 is CASSIDSSDRGGTKNIQYF. The CDR3 bases are TGTGCCAGTAGTATAGATTCATCCGACAGGGGGGGGACCAAAAACATTCAGTACTTC.

This clonotype has ten or more counts. The V gene is TRBV10-2, the J gene TRBJ1-6; 10 bases line up with TRBD1. Looked up from germline, CDR1 is WSHSY and CDR2 is SAAADI. V lost 5 bases, J lost 7 bases, and 5 bases stayed unmatched. The CDR3 consists of 15 residues. In DNA form, the CDR3 reads TGCGCCAGCAGTATCTCGGGACAGGGGAATTCACCCCTCCACTTT. Its translation: CASSISGQGNSPLHF.

This clonotype was seen many times. CDR3 residues: CASSMTLNTEAFF. CDR3 nucleotides: TGTGCCAGTAGTATGACTCTGAACACTGAAGCTTTCTTT. This chain uses TRBV19 with TRBJ1-1; D not resolved. The V end was cut by 3 bases, the J end by 0 bases, with 5 bases between. The germline CDR1 and CDR2 sequences are LNHDA and SQIVND (reference sequence). The CDR3 consists of 13 residues.

This clonotype has at least ten counts. The V call is TRBV5-1, the J call TRBJ2-7; D assignment may be TRBD1 or TRBD2 (6 bases each). There are 16 residues in the CDR3. CDR1 is SGHRS, CDR2 YFSETQ, per germline. Trimming took off 0 bases at V and 4 bases at J, with 17 bases between the two ends. The CDR3 loop reads CASSLEGGTTSYEQYF. The CDR3 DNA sequence: TGCGCCAGCAGCTTGGAGGGGGGAACCACTTCGTACGAGCAGTACTTC.

This clonotype was seen repeatedly, ten times or more. The chain employs TRBV20-1 and TRBJ2-4; maybe TRBD1 (5 bases). Trimming took 0 bases from V and 7 from J, leaving 19 bases between them. The CDR3 is 16 residues long. Germline lookup yields CDR1 DFQATT and CDR2 SNEGSKA (reference sequence). DNA for the CDR3: TGCAGTGCTAGAGACTGGTTAGGGCTGGGGCAGAACATTCAGTACTTC. Its translation: CSARDWLGLGQNIQYF.

This clonotype was counted at least ten times. V gene TRBV29-1 combines with J gene TRBJ2-1; a possible D gene is TRBD2 (6 bases). The CDR3 is made up of 15 amino acids. Trimming stripped 0 bases from V and 0 bases from J, with 9 bases between. Germline V gene lookup returns CDR1 SQVTM and CDR2 ANQGSEA. CDR3 in amino acids: CSVEDGRSSYNEQFF. The CDR3 bases are TGCAGCGTTGAAGATGGGAGGAGCTCCTACAATGAGCAGTTCTTC.